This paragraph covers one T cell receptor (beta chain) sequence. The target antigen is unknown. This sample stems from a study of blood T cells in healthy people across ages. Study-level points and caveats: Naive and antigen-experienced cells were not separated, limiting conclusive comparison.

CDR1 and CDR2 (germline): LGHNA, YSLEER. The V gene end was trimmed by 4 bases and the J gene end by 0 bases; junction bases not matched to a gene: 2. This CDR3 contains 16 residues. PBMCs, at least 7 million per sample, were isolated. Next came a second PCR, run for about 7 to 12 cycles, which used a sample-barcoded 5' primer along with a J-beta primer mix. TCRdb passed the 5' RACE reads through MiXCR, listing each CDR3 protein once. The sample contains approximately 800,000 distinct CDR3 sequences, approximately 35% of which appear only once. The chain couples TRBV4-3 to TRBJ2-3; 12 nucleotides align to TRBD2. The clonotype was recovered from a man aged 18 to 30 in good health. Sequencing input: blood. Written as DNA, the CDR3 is TGCGCCAGCAGCCGCGGGACTAGCGGGAGCACAGATACGCAGTATTTT. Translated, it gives CASSRGTSGSTDTQYF.